The rows below give T cell receptor beta chains drawn from one sample of a study of control samples from healthy donors and cancer patients. The data were produced by immunoSEQ multiplex PCR, yet TCRdb's version contains in-frame clones alone and is incomplete. The data contain around 80,000 clones, roughly 88% of them seen just once; the ten biggest clones take up 4.5% to 6%. Sequenced material: blood. Every receptor here comes from a woman aged 45-65 years in good health. CDR3s include the opening cysteine and the closing phenylalanine or tryptophan. The D gene is left open where the match is weak. Clone size is stated in some rows and not others, as once, few, many or a class when expanded.

d_gene	v_gene	j_gene	abundance	CDR3aa	CDR3nt
NA	TRBV4-1	TRBJ1-1	NA	CASSQNLAQEAFF	TGCGCCAGCAGCCAAAATTTGGCACAAGAAGCTTTCTTT
NA	TRBV3-1/TRBV3-2	TRBJ2-7	few	CASSRGPYEQYF	TGTGCCAGCAGCCGAGGGCCATACGAGCAGTACTTC
NA	TRBV19	TRBJ1-4	NA	CASSLTGRGATNEKLFF	TGTGCCAGTAGTCTTACAGGGAGGGGAGCAACTAATGAAAAACTGTTTTTT
TRBD2	TRBV27	TRBJ2-1	once	CASSYAGGRGNEQFF	TGTGCCAGCAGTTACGCGGGGGGGAGAGGAAATGAGCAGTTCTTC
TRBD1	TRBV4-1	TRBJ2-1	NA	CASSPNRDSSYNEQFF	TGCGCCAGCAGCCCAAATCGGGACAGTTCCTACAATGAGCAGTTCTTC
TRBD1	TRBV11-2	TRBJ2-1	NA	CASSLDRTGTGYNEQFF	TGTGCCAGCAGCTTAGATCGGACAGGGACAGGTTACAATGAGCAGTTCTTC
NA	TRBV7-8	TRBJ2-5	NA	CASSFWNQETQYF	TGTGCCAGCAGCTTCTGGAATCAAGAGACCCAGTACTTC
NA	TRBV14	TRBJ2-6	NA	CASSLDLSGANVLTF	TGTGCCAGCAGCCTGGATCTCTCTGGGGCCAACGTCCTGACTTTC
NA	TRBV6-5	TRBJ1-2	NA	CASRQDGGPLGGYTF	TGTGCCAGCAGACAGGATGGAGGACCTTTGGGCGGCTACACCTTC
NA	TRBV5-1	TRBJ2-3	NA	CASRPGPTDTQYF	TGCGCCAGCCGCCCGGGACCCACAGATACGCAGTATTTT